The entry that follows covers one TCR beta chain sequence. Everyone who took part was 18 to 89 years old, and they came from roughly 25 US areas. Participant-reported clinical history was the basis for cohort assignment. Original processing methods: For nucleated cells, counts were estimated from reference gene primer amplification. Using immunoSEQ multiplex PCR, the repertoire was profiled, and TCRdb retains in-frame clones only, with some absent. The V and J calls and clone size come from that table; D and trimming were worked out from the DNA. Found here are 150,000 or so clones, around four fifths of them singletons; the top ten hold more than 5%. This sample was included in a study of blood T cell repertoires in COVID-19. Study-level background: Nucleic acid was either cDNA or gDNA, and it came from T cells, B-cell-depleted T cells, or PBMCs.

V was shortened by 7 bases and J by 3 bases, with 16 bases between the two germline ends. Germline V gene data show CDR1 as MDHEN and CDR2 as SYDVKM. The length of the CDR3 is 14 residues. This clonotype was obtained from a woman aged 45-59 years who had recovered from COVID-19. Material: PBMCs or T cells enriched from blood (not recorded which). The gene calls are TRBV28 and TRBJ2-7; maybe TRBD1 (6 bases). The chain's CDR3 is CASTSYKGVYEQYV. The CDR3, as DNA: TGTGCCAGCACCAGTTATAAGGGGGTCTACGAGCAGTACGTC.